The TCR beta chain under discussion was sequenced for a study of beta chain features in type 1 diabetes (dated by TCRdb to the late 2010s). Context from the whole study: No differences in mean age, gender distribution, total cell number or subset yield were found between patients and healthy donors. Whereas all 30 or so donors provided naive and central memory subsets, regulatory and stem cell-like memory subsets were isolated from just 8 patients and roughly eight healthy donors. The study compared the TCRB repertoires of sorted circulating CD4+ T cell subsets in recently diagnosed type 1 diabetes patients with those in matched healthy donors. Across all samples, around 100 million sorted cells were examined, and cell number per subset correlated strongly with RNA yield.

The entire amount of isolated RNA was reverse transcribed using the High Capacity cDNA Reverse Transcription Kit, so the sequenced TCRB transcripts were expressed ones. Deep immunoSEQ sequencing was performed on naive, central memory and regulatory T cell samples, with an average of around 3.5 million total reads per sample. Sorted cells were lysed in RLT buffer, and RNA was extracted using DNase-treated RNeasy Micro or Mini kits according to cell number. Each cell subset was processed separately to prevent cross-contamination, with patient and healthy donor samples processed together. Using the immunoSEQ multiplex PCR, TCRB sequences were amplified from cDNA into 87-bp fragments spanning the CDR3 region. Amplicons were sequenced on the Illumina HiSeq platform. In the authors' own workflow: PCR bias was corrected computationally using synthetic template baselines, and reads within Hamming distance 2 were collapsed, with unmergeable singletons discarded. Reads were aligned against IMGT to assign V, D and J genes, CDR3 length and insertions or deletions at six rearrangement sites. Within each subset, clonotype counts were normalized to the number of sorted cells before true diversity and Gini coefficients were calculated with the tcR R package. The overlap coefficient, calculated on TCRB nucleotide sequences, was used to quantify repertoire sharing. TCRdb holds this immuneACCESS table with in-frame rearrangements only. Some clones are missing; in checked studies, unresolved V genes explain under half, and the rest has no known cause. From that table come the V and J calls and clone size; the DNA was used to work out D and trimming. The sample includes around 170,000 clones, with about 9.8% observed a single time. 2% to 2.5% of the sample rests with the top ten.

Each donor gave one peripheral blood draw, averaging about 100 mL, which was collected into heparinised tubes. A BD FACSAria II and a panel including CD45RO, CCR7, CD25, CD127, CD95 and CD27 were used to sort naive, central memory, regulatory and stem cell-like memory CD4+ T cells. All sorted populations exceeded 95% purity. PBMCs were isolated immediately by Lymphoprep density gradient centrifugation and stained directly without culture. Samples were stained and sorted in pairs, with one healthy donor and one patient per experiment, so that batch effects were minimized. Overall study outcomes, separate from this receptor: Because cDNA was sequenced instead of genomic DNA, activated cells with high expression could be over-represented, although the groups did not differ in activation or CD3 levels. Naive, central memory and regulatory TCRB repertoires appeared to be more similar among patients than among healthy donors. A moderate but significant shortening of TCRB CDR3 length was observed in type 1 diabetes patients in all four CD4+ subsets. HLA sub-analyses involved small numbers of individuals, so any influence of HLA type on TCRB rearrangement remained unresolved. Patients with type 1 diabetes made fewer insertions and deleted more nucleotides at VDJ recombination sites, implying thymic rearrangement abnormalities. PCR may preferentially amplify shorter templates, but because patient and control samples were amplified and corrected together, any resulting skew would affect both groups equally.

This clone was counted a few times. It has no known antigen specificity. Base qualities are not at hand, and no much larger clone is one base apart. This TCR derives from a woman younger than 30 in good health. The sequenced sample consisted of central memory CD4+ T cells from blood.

The CDR3 sequence is CASSLSSSGSTDTQYF. The nucleotide sequence is given as TGCGCCAGCAGCTTGTCCTCCAGCGGAAGCACAGATACGCAGTATTTT. The receptor chain draws on TRBV5-1 and TRBJ2-3; TRBD2 is possibly the D segment (5 matching bases). V and J are truncated by 1 base and 0 bases respectively, leaving an intervening sequence of 12 bases. The germline V gene encodes CDR1 SGHRS and CDR2 YFSETQ. CDR3 length: 16 amino acids, cysteine to phenylalanine. This entry keeps only the CDR3 DNA: 48 bases, framed from base 1. With the rest looked up from the reference TRBV5-1 and TRBJ2-3 genes rather than sequenced, the full variable domain is KAGVTQTPRYLIKTRGQQVTLSCSPISGHRSVSWYQQTPGQGLQFLFEYFSETQRNKGNFPGRFSGRQFSNSRSEMNVSTLELGDSALYLCASSLSSSGSTDTQYFGPGTRLTVL.